This record looks at one T cell receptor (beta chain) sequence and its context. This sample is drawn from a study of T cells after somatic rescue of genetic block. Profiled with immunoSEQ multiplex PCR; TCRdb holds only in-frame clones, not every one. The repertoire holds 70,000 or so clones, with 92% as singletons. The CDR3 loop spans 12 amino acids. Looked up from germline, CDR1 is LNHDA and CDR2 is SQIVND (reference sequence). V was trimmed by 0 bases and J by 3 bases, leaving 2 bases between them. The J gene is TRBJ1-1, the V gene TRBV19; the D is unclear. The sample comprised peripheral blood mononuclear cells (PBMCs). This clonotype originated in a man aged 40-55 years. This CDR3 is CASSIDDTEAFF. DNA for the CDR3: TGTGCCAGTAGTATAGATGACACTGAAGCTTTCTTT.